The source of this T cell receptor beta chain is a study of cytomegalovirus exposure and HLA in healthy donors. The junction had 7 bases not matched to a gene; V was cut back by 4 bases and J by 5 bases. This CDR3 spans 14 amino acids. Germline CDR1 SGHDT, CDR2 YYEEEE. Primers for the PCR totalled 60 Vbeta and 13 Jbeta. Measured with immunoSEQ multiplex PCR; TCRdb has only the in-frame clones, and not every one. This table holds some 200,000 clones, about 80% found once. As concerns this clone: Its antigen is still unknown.

Overall study findings and caveats: Analyzed later, association rates of TCRs varied across HLA loci, with DRB1 most and HLA-C fewest.

The source of this sequence is a man aged 35-49 years in good health and CMV-seronegative. This rearrangement joins TRBV5-6 to TRBJ2-5; 8 bases align to TRBD1. Sample: PBMCs. CDR3 DNA: TGTGCCAGCAGCGCTCAGGGGGCCGGGGAGACCCAGTACTTC. Its translation: CASSAQGAGETQYF. Looking up the rest from reference TRBV5-6 and TRBJ2-5 gives the full variable domain: DAGVTQSPTHLIKTRGQQVTLRCSPKSGHDTVSWYQQALGQGPQFIFQYYEEEERQRGNFPDRFSGHQFPNYSSELNVNALLLGDSALYLCASSAQGAGETQYFGPGTRLLVL.